The T cell receptor (beta chain) under discussion was sequenced for a study of blood T cell repertoires in COVID-19. TCRdb keeps only in-frame clones here, not all; method: immunoSEQ multiplex PCR. The data contain around 63,000 clones, more than 60% of them seen just once; the ten biggest clones take up 4.5% to 7%. V lost 2 bases to trimming and J lost 3 bases, with 14 bases between them. This CDR3 contains 16 residues. The rearrangement joins TRBV23-1 to TRBJ2-1; D is possibly TRBD1 (6 bases). TRBV23-1 is classed as an ORF, of uncertain function. The TCR originated in a woman between 70 and 85 years old with acute or convalescent COVID-19. Material for sequencing was peripheral blood. CDR3 residues: CASSQTNQGYYNEQFF. The CDR3 bases are TGCGCCAGCAGTCAAACGAATCAGGGGTACTACAATGAGCAGTTCTTC.